These T cell receptor beta chains were read from a single sample in a study of OX40 agonist ivuxolimab in advanced cancers. TCRdb keeps only in-frame clones here, not all; method: immunoSEQ multiplex PCR. The sample records roughly 67,000 clones, 84% being singletons. The source material was CD4+ or CD8+ T cells sorted from blood, sampled in a trial of the OX40 agonist ivuxolimab. These receptor sequences come from an adult with an advanced solid tumor such as melanoma, head and neck, liver or kidney cancer. CDR3s include the opening cysteine and the closing phenylalanine or tryptophan. D genes are given only for firm matches. Size is stated for part of the rows, as once, few or many counts, or as a class when the clone is expanded.

size | J | D | V | DNA | CDR3
NA | TRBJ2-7 | NA | TRBV28 | TGTGCCAGCCGTCGTGAAGCCGTTCGGGAGCAGTACTTC | CASRREAVREQYF
NA | TRBJ2-7 | NA | TRBV28 | TGTGCCAGCAGCTTTACAAGGCGTGGAGAGCAGTACTTC | CASSFTRRGEQYF
NA | TRBJ2-7 | NA | TRBV5-1 | TGCGCCAGCAGCTCCCCAGGAATGGATGAGCAGTACTTC | CASSSPGMDEQYF
once | TRBJ2-2 | NA | TRBV5-4 | TGTGCCAGCAGCGTGGTTAATGTTGGGGGCCCCCGGACAGGGGAGCTGTTTTTT | CASSVVNVGGPRTGELFF
NA | TRBJ2-2 | NA | TRBV7-2 | TGTGCCAGCAGCGGGGGCGGGAAAGGGACCGGGGAGCTGTTTTTT | CASSGGGKGTGELFF
NA | TRBJ1-1 | NA | TRBV5-4 | TGTGCCAGCAGCTTGTTTTCGTACACTGAAGCTTTCTTT | CASSLFSYTEAFF
NA | TRBJ2-7 | TRBD2 | TRBV5-1 | TGCGCCAGCAGCTTGGCTACTAGCGGGTCCTCCTACGAGCAGTACTTC | CASSLATSGSSYEQYF
NA | TRBJ2-4 | NA | TRBV6-5 | TGTGCCAGCAGTTACAGGGAAGTCGCCAAAAACATTCAGTACTTC | CASSYREVAKNIQYF
NA | TRBJ2-7 | NA | TRBV28 | TGTGCCAGCAGTTTTTCATTCTCTTTTGGGAGTTTGGCACCAATAGAGGATAATACCTACGAGCAGTACTTC | CASSFSFSFGSLAPIEDNTYEQYF
NA | TRBJ2-1 | NA | TRBV28 | TGTGCAAACGGGAGAAGAGGGAGATTATCTGAGCAGTTCTTC | CANGRRGRLSEQFF
few | TRBJ1-5 | NA | TRBV5-1 | TGCGCCAGCAGCTTGTCCGGGAATAGCAATCAGCCCCAGCATTTT | CASSLSGNSNQPQHF
once | TRBJ1-1 | NA | TRBV5-1 | TGCGCCAGCGGAAGGGACGGACTGAACACTGAAGCTTTCTTT | CASGRDGLNTEAFF
NA | TRBJ1-1 | NA | TRBV19 | TGTGCCAGTAGGACCCATGGTATGAACACTGAAGCTTTCTTT | CASRTHGMNTEAFF
NA | TRBJ2-3 | NA | TRBV7-9 | TGTGCCAGCAGCTTAGGACTAGAGGTGGGAAATACGCAGTATTTT | CASSLGLEVGNTQYF
NA | TRBJ1-1 | NA | TRBV23-1 | TGCGCCAGGCCGGGGACTGAAGCTTTCTTT | CARPGTEAFF
NA | TRBJ2-7 | NA | TRBV5-1 | TGCGCCAGCAGCTTGATCCCGGGAGCATTTGACGAGCAGTACTTC | CASSLIPGAFDEQYF
NA | TRBJ2-1 | TRBD2 | TRBV19 | TGTGCCAGTAGTATTGCTAGCGGGAATGAGCAGTTCTTC | CASSIASGNEQFF
NA | TRBJ1-4 | NA | TRBV6-6 | TGTGCCAGCAGTAAGAGGATGCGTGCAACTAATGAAAAACTGTTTTTT | CASSKRMRATNEKLFF
NA | TRBJ1-4 | TRBD1 | TRBV5-1 | TGCGCCAGCCAACAGGGGACTAATGAAAAACTGTTTTTT | CASQQGTNEKLFF
NA | TRBJ2-7 | NA | TRBV28 | TGTGCCAGCAGTACCTCCGGGCAGGGCTCCTACGAGCAGTACTTC | CASSTSGQGSYEQYF
NA | TRBJ1-5 | NA | TRBV28 | TGTGCCAGCAGTCCGGACAGAAGGGAAAGCAATCAGCCCCAGCATTTT | CASSPDRRESNQPQHF
NA | TRBJ2-1 | NA | TRBV6-5 | TGTGCCAGCAGTTCGCCCTATGAGCAGTTCTTC | CASSSPYEQFF
NA | TRBJ2-7 | NA | TRBV10-2 | TGCGCCAGCAGTGAGTCGGAGGCAGGATCCTACGAGCAGTACTTC | CASSESEAGSYEQYF
NA | TRBJ2-1 | TRBD1 | TRBV5-1 | TGCGCCAGCAGCACAGACAGGGTGTCCTACAATGAGCAGTTCTTC | CASSTDRVSYNEQFF
NA | TRBJ2-7 | NA | TRBV5-6 | TGTGCCAGCAGCTTGGAAAGACGGGTGATCATTTCCTACGAGCAGTACTTC | CASSLERRVIISYEQYF
NA | TRBJ2-7 | NA | TRBV15 | TGTGCCACCAGCAGAATGTCAGCCTACGAGCAGTACTTC | CATSRMSAYEQYF
NA | TRBJ1-5 | TRBD1 | TRBV19 | TGTGCCAGTAGTATAGGGGGACAGGGAGGCAATCAGCCCCAGCATTTT | CASSIGGQGGNQPQHF
NA | TRBJ2-7 | TRBD2 | TRBV2 | TGTGCCAGCAAGGCGGCGGGAGGGTCCTACGAGCAGTACTTC | CASKAAGGSYEQYF
NA | TRBJ1-5 | TRBD1 | TRBV7-9 | TGTGCCAGCAGCTTAGGAGGGGGCCGACGCTATAGCAATCAGCCCCAGCATTTT | CASSLGGGRRYSNQPQHF
once | TRBJ2-7 | NA | TRBV28 | TGTGCCAGCAGGAAAATTTACGAGCAGTACTTC | CASRKIYEQYF
NA | TRBJ2-1 | TRBD2 | TRBV7-2 | TGTGCCAGCAGCAAAGTGATCGGGAGGAATTACAATGAGCAGTTCTTC | CASSKVIGRNYNEQFF
few | TRBJ1-2 | NA | TRBV6-5 | TGTGCCAGCAGTTCCTCTACTGGAGGTGGCTACACCTTC | CASSSSTGGGYTF
NA | TRBJ1-1 | NA | TRBV7-2 | TGTGCCAGCAGCCCAGGGATGAACACTGAAGCTTTCTTT | CASSPGMNTEAFF
NA | TRBJ1-2 | NA | TRBV7-2 | TGTGCCAGCAGCTTAGCTGTCCCTAACTATGGCTACACCTTC | CASSLAVPNYGYTF
NA | TRBJ1-5 | NA | TRBV2 | TGTGCCAGCAGTGGTGACAGTTCTGGGAGCAATCAGCCCCAGCATTTT | CASSGDSSGSNQPQHF
NA | TRBJ2-6 | NA | TRBV28 | TGTGCCAGCTCCACCCCTGGGGCCAACGTCCTGACTTTC | CASSTPGANVLTF
NA | TRBJ2-7 | TRBD2 | TRBV7-2 | TGTGCCAGCAGCGCACTTAGCGGGAGGGGGACCTACGAGCAGTACTTC | CASSALSGRGTYEQYF
NA | TRBJ2-7 | TRBD2 | TRBV7-8 | TGTGCCAGCAGCTTAACCGGACTAGCCACAGCATACGAGCAGTACTTC | CASSLTGLATAYEQYF
NA | TRBJ2-2 | NA | TRBV7-2 | TGTGCCAGCAGCTTAGTGCGGGGCAGTATTACCGGGGAGCTGTTTTTT | CASSLVRGSITGELFF
NA | TRBJ1-4 | NA | TRBV6-6 | TGTGCCAGCACCTACGGCCGGTTTAATGAAAAACTGTTTTTT | CASTYGRFNEKLFF
NA | TRBJ2-1 | TRBD2 | TRBV30 | TGTGCCTGGAGTAGTGGACTAGCGAGCAACAATGAGCAGTTCTTC | CAWSSGLASNNEQFF
NA | TRBJ2-1 | TRBD1 | TRBV7-3 | TGTGCCAGCAGCCAAGACAGGGGCGCCGGCAATGAGCAGTTCTTC | CASSQDRGAGNEQFF
NA | TRBJ2-5 | TRBD1 | TRBV6-6 | TGTGCCAGCAGTTACTCGATGGGGACAGGGAGGGAGACCCAGTACTTC | CASSYSMGTGRETQYF
NA | TRBJ2-2 | TRBD2 | TRBV5-1 | TGCGCCAGCAGCTTGACCCAGCGGGAGGTGAGCGGGGAGCTGTTTTTT | CASSLTQREVSGELFF
NA | TRBJ1-4 | NA | TRBV18 | TGTGCCAGCAACACCGGGGGCGACAGTGTTAGCTTTTTT | CASNTGGDSVSFF
NA | TRBJ1-1 | TRBD1 | TRBV29-1 | TGCAGCGTTGAAGAGACAGGGAGAGCTTTCTTT | CSVEETGRAFF
NA | TRBJ2-2 | NA | TRBV5-1 | TGCGCCAGCAGTACAGTCACCGGGGAGCTGTTTTTT | CASSTVTGELFF
NA | TRBJ2-1 | NA | TRBV20-1 | TGCAGTGCTAGAGAGAATGAGCAGTTCTTC | CSARENEQFF
NA | TRBJ2-7 | NA | TRBV7-2 | TGTGCCAGCAGCCCCCCGAGTTACGAGCAGTACTTC | CASSPPSYEQYF
NA | TRBJ2-3 | TRBD1 | TRBV19 | TGTGCCAGTACCTCCCGGGACAGCCTAGGAGATACGCAGTATTTT | CASTSRDSLGDTQYF
NA | TRBJ1-2 | NA | TRBV28 | TGTGCCAGCAGTTTATATGGGCTTAGGCTCGGCTACACCTTC | CASSLYGLRLGYTF
NA | TRBJ2-7 | TRBD2 | TRBV7-2 | TGTGCCAGCAGCTTAGAACTAGCGGGAGGGCCCTCCTACGAGCAGTACTTC | CASSLELAGGPSYEQYF
once | TRBJ2-7 | NA | TRBV6-1 | TGTGCCAGCAGACCAGACACCTACTCCTACGAGCAGTACTTC | CASRPDTYSYEQYF
NA | TRBJ2-5 | NA | TRBV4-3 | TGCGCCAGCAGCCAAGTCTCGCGAGAAGAGACCCAGTACTTC | CASSQVSREETQYF